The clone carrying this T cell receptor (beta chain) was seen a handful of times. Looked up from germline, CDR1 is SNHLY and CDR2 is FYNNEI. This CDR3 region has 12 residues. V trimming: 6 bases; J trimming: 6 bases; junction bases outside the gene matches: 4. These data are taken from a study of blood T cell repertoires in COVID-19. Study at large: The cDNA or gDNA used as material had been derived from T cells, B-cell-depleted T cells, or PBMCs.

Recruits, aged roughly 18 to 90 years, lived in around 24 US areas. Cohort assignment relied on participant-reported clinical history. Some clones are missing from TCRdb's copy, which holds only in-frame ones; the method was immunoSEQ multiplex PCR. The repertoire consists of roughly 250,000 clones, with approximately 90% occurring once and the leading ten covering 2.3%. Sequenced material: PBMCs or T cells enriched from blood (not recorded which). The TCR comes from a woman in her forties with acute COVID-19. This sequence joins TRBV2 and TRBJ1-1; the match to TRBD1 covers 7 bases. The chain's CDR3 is CASRGDSAEAFF. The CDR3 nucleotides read TGTGCCAGCAGGGGGGACAGTGCTGAAGCTTTCTTT.